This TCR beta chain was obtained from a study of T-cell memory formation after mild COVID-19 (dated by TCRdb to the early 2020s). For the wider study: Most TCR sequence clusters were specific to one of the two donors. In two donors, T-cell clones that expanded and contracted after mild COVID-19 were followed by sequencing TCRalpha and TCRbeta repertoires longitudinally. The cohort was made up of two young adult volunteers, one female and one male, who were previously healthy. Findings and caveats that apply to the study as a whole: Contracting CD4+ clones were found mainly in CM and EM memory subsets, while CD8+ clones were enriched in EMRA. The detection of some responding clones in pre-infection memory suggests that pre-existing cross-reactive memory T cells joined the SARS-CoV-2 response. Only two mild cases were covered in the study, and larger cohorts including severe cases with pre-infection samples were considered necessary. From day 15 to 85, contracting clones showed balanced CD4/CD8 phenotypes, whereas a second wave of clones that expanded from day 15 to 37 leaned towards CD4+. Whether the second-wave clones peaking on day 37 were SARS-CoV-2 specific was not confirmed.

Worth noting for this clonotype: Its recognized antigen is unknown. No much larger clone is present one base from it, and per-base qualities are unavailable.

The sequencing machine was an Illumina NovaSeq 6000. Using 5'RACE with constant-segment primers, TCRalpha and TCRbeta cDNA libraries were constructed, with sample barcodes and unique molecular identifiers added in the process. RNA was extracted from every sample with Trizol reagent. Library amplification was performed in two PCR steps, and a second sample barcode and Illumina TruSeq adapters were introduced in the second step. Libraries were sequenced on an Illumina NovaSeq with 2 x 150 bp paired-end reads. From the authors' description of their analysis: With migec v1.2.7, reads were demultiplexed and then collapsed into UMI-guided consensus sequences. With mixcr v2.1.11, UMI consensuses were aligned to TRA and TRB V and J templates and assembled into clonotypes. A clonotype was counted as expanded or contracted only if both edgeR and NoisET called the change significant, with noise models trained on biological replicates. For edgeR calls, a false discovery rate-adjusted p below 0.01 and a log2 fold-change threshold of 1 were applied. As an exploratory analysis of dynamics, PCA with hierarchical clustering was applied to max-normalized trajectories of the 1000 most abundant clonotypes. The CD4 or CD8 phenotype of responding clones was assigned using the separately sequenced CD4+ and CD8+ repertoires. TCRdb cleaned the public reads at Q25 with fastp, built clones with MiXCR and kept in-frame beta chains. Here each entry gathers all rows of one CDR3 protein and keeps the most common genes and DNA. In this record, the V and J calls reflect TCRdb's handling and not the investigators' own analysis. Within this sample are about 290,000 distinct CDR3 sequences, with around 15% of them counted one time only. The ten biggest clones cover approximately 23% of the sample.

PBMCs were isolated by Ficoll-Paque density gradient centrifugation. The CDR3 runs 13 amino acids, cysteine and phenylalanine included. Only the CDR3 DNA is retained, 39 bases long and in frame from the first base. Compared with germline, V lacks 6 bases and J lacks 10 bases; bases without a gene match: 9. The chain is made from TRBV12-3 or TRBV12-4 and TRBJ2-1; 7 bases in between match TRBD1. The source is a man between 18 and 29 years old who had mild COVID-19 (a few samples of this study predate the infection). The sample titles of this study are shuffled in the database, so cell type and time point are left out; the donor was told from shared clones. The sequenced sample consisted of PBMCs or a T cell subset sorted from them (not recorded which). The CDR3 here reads CASSLTGLFEQFF. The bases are TGTGCCAGCAGCTTGACAGGGCTTTTCGAGCAGTTCTTC.